This TCR beta chain was recovered during a study of blood T cell repertoires in COVID-19. The overall study: The analysed material was cDNA or gDNA that came from T cells, B-cell-depleted T cells, or PBMCs.

Germline V gives CDR1 MNHEY, CDR2 SMNVEV (reference sequence). The CDR3 runs 21 residues. Trimming removed 5 bases at V and 0 bases at J, with 29 bases between. Methods used by the authors: Amplification of reference gene primers provided the estimated nucleated cell counts. Sequencing was performed with immunoSEQ multiplex PCR; in TCRdb, only in-frame clones are kept and a portion is missing. V, J and clone size were drawn from that table, and D and trimming were deduced from the DNA. The table shows fewer than 110,000 clones, with almost 85% occurring only once. The count of this clone is one. This receptor was identified in a human donor in a cohort sampled during active COVID-19. Sequenced sample: peripheral blood. The genes are TRBV27 and TRBJ2-1, with D perhaps TRBD1 (6 bases). The CDR3 coding sequence is TGTGCCAGCAGTGCAAACCCTCCGGACAGCGTGGGAACTAGCTCCTACAATGAGCAGTTCTTC. It is translated as CASSANPPDSVGTSSYNEQFF.